The T cell receptor beta chain under discussion was sequenced for a study of blood T cells in healthy people across ages. CDR3 size: 15 residues. Primed by a sample-barcoded 5' primer and a J-beta primer mix, a second PCR proceeded for about 7 to 12 cycles. MiXCR, run by TCRdb on the 5' RACE reads, gives a single entry per CDR3 protein. Among more than 1 million distinct CDR3 sequences listed, 45% were seen once. This receptor was identified in a woman in her sixties in good health. The rearrangement joins TRBV12-1 to TRBJ2-1; the table's D call of TRBD2 was not tested on the DNA. TRBV12-1 is labeled a pseudogene. The specimen was blood. DNA for the CDR3: TGTGCCAGCAGCCCCCGACTAGCGGGACCCAATGGGCAGTTCTTC. Translation gives CASSPRLAGPNGQFF.